Listed below are T cell receptor beta chains from one sample, sequenced in a study of blood T cell repertoires in COVID-19. Sequencing used immunoSEQ multiplex PCR; TCRdb keeps in-frame clones, though not all of them. Of approximately 31,000 clones listed, roughly nine tenths are singletons. Sequenced input: peripheral blood. The receptors derive from a man in his sixties with acute or convalescent COVID-19. The CDR3 runs from the conserved cysteine through the conserved F or W. A D gene is named only where the DNA matches it firmly. Where a row states a size, it is once, few, many or the class of an expanded clone; other rows omit it.

CDR3aa: CASSRAGRGKETQYF; CDR3nt: TGTGCCAGCAGTCGGGCGGGGAGGGGGAAAGAGACCCAGTACTTC; v_gene: TRBV6-5; abundance: -; d_gene: -; j_gene: TRBJ2-5
CDR3aa: CASSSGTGVNQPQHF; CDR3nt: TGTGCCAGCAGCTCCGGGACAGGGGTGAATCAGCCCCAGCATTTT; v_gene: TRBV7-2; abundance: -; d_gene: TRBD1; j_gene: TRBJ1-5
CDR3aa: CASSPYGTGFDEQFF; CDR3nt: TGTGCCAGCAGCCCTTACGGGACAGGGTTCGATGAGCAGTTCTTC; v_gene: TRBV3-1/TRBV3-2; abundance: few; d_gene: TRBD1; j_gene: TRBJ2-1
CDR3aa: CASSLGLAGYEQYF; CDR3nt: TGTGCCAGCAGCCTGGGACTAGCGGGGTACGAGCAGTACTTC; v_gene: TRBV11-2; abundance: -; d_gene: TRBD2; j_gene: TRBJ2-7
CDR3aa: CASSPSPNQPQHF; CDR3nt: TGCGCCAGCAGCCCCTCCCCCAATCAGCCCCAGCATTTT; v_gene: TRBV5-1; abundance: -; d_gene: -; j_gene: TRBJ1-5
CDR3aa: CASSLGVSYGYTF; CDR3nt: TGTGCCAGCAGCTTGGGCGTCAGCTATGGCTACACCTTC; v_gene: TRBV7-3; abundance: -; d_gene: -; j_gene: TRBJ1-2
CDR3aa: CASSKFHGQGLARVQETQYF; CDR3nt: TGTGCCAGTAGTAAATTCCACGGACAGGGACTAGCGAGAGTCCAAGAGACCCAGTACTTC; v_gene: TRBV19; abundance: -; d_gene: TRBD2; j_gene: TRBJ2-5
CDR3aa: CASSPGFYSYNEQFF; CDR3nt: TGCGCCAGCAGCCCGGGATTCTACTCCTACAATGAGCAGTTCTTC; v_gene: TRBV4-3; abundance: -; d_gene: -; j_gene: TRBJ2-1
CDR3aa: CASSLVPANYGYTF; CDR3nt: TGTGCCAGCAGCTTAGTACCAGCGAACTATGGCTACACCTTC; v_gene: TRBV7-8; abundance: -; d_gene: -; j_gene: TRBJ1-2
CDR3aa: CATGTGWSYEQYF; CDR3nt: TGTGCCACAGGGACAGGGTGGTCCTACGAGCAGTACTTC; v_gene: TRBV10-3; abundance: few; d_gene: TRBD1; j_gene: TRBJ2-7
CDR3aa: CASSPRWEGFNEQFF; CDR3nt: TGTGCCAGCAGCCCGAGGTGGGAGGGCTTCAATGAGCAGTTCTTC; v_gene: TRBV11-2; abundance: -; d_gene: TRBD2; j_gene: TRBJ2-1
CDR3aa: CASSQDYASEAFF; CDR3nt: TGTGCCAGCAGCCAAGATTATGCCAGTGAAGCTTTCTTT; v_gene: TRBV14; abundance: -; d_gene: -; j_gene: TRBJ1-1
CDR3aa: CASSQRGYEQYF; CDR3nt: TGTGCCAGCAGCCAACGGGGTTACGAGCAGTACTTC; v_gene: TRBV4-2; abundance: -; d_gene: -; j_gene: TRBJ2-7
CDR3aa: CASSYPTSGGSTYNEQFF; CDR3nt: TGTGCCAGCAGCTATCCGACTAGCGGGGGATCCACCTACAATGAGCAGTTCTTC; v_gene: TRBV7-9; abundance: -; d_gene: TRBD2; j_gene: TRBJ2-1
CDR3aa: CASSLETKQYF; CDR3nt: TGTGCCAGCAGTCTAGAGACGAAGCAGTACTTC; v_gene: TRBV6-5; abundance: -; d_gene: -; j_gene: TRBJ2-7
CDR3aa: CATSRDKGGNQPQHF; CDR3nt: TGTGCCACCAGCAGAGATAAAGGGGGCAATCAGCCCCAGCATTTT; v_gene: TRBV15; abundance: -; d_gene: -; j_gene: TRBJ1-5
CDR3aa: CASSYRRTVGTGYTF; CDR3nt: TGTGCCAGCAGTTACCGACGGACAGTAGGAACGGGCTACACCTTC; v_gene: TRBV6-5; abundance: -; d_gene: -; j_gene: TRBJ1-2
CDR3aa: CATATEFQETQYF; CDR3nt: TGTGCCACCGCGACAGAATTTCAAGAGACCCAGTACTTC; v_gene: TRBV24-1; abundance: -; d_gene: -; j_gene: TRBJ2-5
CDR3aa: CASSEAYRHATTEAFF; CDR3nt: TGTGCCAGCAGTGAAGCTTACCGACACGCCACCACTGAAGCTTTCTTT; v_gene: TRBV6-1; abundance: -; d_gene: -; j_gene: TRBJ1-1
CDR3aa: CASSTYRDSTTEQYF; CDR3nt: TGTGCCAGCAGTACGTACCGGGACAGTACCACCGAGCAGTACTTC; v_gene: TRBV6-2/TRBV6-3; abundance: -; d_gene: TRBD1; j_gene: TRBJ2-7
CDR3aa: CASSLPAGVGTGELFF; CDR3nt: TGTGCCAGCAGCTTACCAGCGGGAGTTGGGACCGGGGAGCTGTTTTTT; v_gene: TRBV7-9; abundance: -; d_gene: TRBD2; j_gene: TRBJ2-2
CDR3aa: CSVPGTGGEKLFF; CDR3nt: TGCAGCGTACCCGGGACGGGGGGTGAAAAACTGTTTTTT; v_gene: TRBV29-1; abundance: once; d_gene: -; j_gene: TRBJ1-4
CDR3aa: CASAKLGANTGELFF; CDR3nt: TGTGCCAGCGCCAAGCTGGGCGCGAACACCGGGGAGCTGTTTTTT; v_gene: TRBV3-1/TRBV3-2; abundance: -; d_gene: -; j_gene: TRBJ2-2
CDR3aa: CASALAGVYNEQFF; CDR3nt: TGTGCCAGCGCACTAGCGGGAGTCTACAATGAGCAGTTCTTC; v_gene: TRBV2; abundance: -; d_gene: TRBD2; j_gene: TRBJ2-1
CDR3aa: CASSSRRGTKNIQYF; CDR3nt: TGTGCCAGCAGTTCACGTCGGGGGACCAAAAACATTCAGTACTTC; v_gene: TRBV11-2; abundance: -; d_gene: -; j_gene: TRBJ2-4
CDR3aa: CASSQGLAGAYEQYF; CDR3nt: TGTGCCAGCAGCCAAGGACTAGCGGGCGCCTACGAGCAGTACTTC; v_gene: TRBV3-1/TRBV3-2; abundance: -; d_gene: TRBD2; j_gene: TRBJ2-7
CDR3aa: CSVGENGYGYTF; CDR3nt: TGCAGCGTTGGCGAGAACGGCTATGGCTACACCTTC; v_gene: TRBV29-1; abundance: few; d_gene: -; j_gene: TRBJ1-2